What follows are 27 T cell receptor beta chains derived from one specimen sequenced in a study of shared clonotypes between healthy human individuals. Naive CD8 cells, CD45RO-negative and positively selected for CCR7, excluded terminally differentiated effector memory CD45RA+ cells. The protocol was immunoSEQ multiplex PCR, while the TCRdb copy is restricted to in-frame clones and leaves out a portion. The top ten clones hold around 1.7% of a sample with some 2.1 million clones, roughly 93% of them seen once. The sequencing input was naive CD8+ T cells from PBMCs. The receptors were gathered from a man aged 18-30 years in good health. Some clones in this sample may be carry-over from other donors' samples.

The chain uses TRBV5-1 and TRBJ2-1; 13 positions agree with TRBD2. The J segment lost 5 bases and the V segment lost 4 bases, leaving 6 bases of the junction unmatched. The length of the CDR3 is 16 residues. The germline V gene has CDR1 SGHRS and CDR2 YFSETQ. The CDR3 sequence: CASSLTGLAGDNEQFF. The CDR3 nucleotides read TGCGCCAGCAGCCTAACAGGACTAGCGGGGGACAATGAGCAGTTCTTC.

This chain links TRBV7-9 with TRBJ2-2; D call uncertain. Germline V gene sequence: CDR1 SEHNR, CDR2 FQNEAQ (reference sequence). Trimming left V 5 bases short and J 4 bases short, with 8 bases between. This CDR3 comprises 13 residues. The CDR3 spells CASSPVSTGELFF. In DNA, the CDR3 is TGTGCCAGCAGCCCCGTGAGCACCGGGGAGCTGTTTTTT.

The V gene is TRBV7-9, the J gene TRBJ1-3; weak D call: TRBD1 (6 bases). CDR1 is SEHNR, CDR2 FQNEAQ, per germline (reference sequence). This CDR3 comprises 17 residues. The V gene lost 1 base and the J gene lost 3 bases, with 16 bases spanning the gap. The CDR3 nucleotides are TGTGCCAGCAGCTTAGTGGGGACACCCTCCCTTGGAAACACCATATATTTT. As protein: CASSLVGTPSLGNTIYF.

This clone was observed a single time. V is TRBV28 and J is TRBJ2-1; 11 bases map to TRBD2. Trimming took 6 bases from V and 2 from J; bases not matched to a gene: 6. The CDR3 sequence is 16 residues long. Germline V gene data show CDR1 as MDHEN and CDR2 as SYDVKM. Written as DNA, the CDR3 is TGTGCCAGCAGAAGTTCGGGACTAGCGGCCTACAATGAGCAGTTCTTC. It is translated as CASRSSGLAAYNEQFF.

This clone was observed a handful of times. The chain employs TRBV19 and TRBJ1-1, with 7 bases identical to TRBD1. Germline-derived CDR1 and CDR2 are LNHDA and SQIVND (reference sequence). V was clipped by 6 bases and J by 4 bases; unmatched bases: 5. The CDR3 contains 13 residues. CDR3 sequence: CASRPDRATEAFF. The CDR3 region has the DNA TGTGCCAGTAGACCAGACAGGGCCACTGAAGCTTTCTTT.

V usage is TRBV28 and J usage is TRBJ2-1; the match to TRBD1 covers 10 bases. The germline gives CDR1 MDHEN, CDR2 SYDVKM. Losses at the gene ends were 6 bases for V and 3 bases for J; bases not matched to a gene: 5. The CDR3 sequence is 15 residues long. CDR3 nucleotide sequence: TGTGCCAGCAGAACCGGGACAGGGGACTACAATGAGCAGTTCTTC. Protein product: CASRTGTGDYNEQFF.

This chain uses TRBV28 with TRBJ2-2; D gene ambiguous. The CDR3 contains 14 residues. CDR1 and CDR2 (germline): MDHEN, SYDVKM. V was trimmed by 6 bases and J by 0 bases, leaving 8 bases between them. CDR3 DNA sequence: TGTGCCAGCAGCTTTACAGCGAACACCGGGGAGCTGTTTTTT. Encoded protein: CASSFTANTGELFF.

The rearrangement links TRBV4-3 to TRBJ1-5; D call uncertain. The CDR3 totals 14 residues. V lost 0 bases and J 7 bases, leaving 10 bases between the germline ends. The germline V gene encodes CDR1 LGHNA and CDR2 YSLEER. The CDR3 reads CASSQEWREQPQHF. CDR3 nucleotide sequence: TGCGCCAGCAGCCAAGAATGGAGGGAACAGCCCCAGCATTTT.

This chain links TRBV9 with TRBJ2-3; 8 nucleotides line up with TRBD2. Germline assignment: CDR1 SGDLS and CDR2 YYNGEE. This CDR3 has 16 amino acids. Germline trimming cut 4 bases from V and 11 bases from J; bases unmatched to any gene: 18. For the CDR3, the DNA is TGTGCCAGCAGCACCTCCCTTGGACTAGCCCCACAGGGGCAGTATTTT. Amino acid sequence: CASSTSLGLAPQGQYF.

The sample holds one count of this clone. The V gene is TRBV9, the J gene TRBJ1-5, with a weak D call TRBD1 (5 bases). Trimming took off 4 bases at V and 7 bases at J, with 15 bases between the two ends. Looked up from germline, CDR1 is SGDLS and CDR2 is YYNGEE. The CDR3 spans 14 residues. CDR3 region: CASSNNDRGQPQHF. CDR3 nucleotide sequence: TGTGCCAGCAGCAATAACGACAGAGGACAGCCCCAGCATTTT.

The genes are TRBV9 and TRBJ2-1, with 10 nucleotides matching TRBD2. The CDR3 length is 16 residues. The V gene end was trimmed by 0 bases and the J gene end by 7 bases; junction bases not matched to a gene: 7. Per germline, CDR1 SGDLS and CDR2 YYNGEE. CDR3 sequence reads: CASSVALGTSENEQFF. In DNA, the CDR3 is TGTGCCAGCAGCGTAGCTCTCGGGACTAGCGAGAATGAGCAGTTCTTC.

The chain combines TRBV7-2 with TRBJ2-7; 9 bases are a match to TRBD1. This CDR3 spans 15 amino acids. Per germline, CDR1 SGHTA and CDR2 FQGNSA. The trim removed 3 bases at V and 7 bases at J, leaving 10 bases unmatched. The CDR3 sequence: CASSLRGWTGEEQYF. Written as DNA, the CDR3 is TGTGCCAGCAGCTTGAGGGGTTGGACAGGGGAAGAGCAGTACTTC.

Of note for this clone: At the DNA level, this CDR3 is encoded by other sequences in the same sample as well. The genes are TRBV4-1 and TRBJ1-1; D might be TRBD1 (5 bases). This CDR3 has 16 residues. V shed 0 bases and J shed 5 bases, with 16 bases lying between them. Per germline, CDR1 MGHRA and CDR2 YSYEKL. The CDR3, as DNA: TGCGCCAGCAGCCAAGATCCGGGGACTGGTGGGACTGAAGCTTTCTTT. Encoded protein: CASSQDPGTGGTEAFF.

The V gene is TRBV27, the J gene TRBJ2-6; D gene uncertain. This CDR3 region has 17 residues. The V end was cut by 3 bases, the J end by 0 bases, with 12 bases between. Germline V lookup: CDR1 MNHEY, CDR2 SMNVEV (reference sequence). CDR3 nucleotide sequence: TGTGCCAGCAGTTTTCTGGCAGGAAGCTCTGGGGCCAACGTCCTGACTTTC. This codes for CASSFLAGSSGANVLTF.

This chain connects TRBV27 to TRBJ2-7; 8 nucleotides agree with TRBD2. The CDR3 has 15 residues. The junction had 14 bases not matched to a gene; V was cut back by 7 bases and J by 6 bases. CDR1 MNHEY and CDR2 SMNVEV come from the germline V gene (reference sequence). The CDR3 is CASTLNPAGGREQYF. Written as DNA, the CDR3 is TGTGCCAGCACCCTTAATCCGGCGGGAGGCCGCGAGCAGTACTTC.

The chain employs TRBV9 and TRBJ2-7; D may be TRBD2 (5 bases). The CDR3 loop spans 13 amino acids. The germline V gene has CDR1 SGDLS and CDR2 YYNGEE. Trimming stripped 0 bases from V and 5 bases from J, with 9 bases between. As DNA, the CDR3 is TGTGCCAGCAGCGTAGCGGACTGGAACGAGCAGTACTTC. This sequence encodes CASSVADWNEQYF.

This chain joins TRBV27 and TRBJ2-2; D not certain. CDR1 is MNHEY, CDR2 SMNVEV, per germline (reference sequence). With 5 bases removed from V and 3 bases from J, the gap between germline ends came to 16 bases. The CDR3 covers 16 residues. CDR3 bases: TGTGCCAGCAGTCCCCTCCTCCTAAGGTACACCGGGGAGCTGTTTTTT. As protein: CASSPLLLRYTGELFF.

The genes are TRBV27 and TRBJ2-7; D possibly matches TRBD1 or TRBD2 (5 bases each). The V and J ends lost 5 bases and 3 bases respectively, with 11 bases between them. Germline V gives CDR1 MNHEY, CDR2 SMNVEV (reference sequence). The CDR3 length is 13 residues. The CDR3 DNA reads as TGTGCCAGCAGTCCCCTGGGGGTCTACGAGCAGTACTTC. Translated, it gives CASSPLGVYEQYF.

CDR3 nucleotide sequence: TGTGCCAGCAGCCAGGGGTCTAGCGGGAGGGATGAGCAGTTCTTC. Its translation: CASSQGSSGRDEQFF. The genes are TRBV9 and TRBJ2-1, with 12 bases fitting TRBD2. The CDR3 extends over 15 amino acids. Germline V gene data show CDR1 as SGDLS and CDR2 as YYNGEE. The junction had 7 bases not matched to a gene; V was cut back by 4 bases and J by 8 bases.

The CDR3 bases are TGTGCCAGCAGTTTATTGCCAGTGGATGAAAAACTGTTTTTT. Amino acids: CASSLLPVDEKLFF. This sequence joins TRBV27 and TRBJ1-4; D not certain. CDR3 size: 14 residues. V lost 1 base to trimming and J lost 6 bases, with 9 bases between them. CDR1 and CDR2 (germline): MNHEY, SMNVEV (reference sequence).

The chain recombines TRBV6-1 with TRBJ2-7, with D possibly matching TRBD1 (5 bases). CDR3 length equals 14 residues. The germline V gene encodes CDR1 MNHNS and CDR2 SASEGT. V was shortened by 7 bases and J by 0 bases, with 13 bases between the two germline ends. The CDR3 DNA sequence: TGTGCCAGCACAGGGAAAGTCGCCTCCTACGAGCAGTACTTC. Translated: CASTGKVASYEQYF.

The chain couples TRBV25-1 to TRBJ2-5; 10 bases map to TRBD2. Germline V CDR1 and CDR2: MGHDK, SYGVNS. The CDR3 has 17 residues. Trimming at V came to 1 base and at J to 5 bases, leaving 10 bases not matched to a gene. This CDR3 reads CASSESISGRIQETQYF. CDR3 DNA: TGTGCCAGCAGTGAATCAATTAGCGGGAGGATTCAGGAGACCCAGTACTTC.

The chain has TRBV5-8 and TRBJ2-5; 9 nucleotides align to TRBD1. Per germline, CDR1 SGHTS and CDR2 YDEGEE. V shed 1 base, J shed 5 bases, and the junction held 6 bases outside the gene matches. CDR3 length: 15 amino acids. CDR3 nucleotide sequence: TGTGCCAGCAGCTTGTGGGGGACAGGGACCGAGACCCAGTACTTC. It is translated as CASSLWGTGTETQYF.

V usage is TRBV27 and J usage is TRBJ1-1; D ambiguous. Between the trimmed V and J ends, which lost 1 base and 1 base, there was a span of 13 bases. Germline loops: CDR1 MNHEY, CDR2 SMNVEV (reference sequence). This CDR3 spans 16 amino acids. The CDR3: CASSLFQREENTEAFF. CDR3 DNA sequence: TGTGCCAGCAGTTTATTCCAGCGGGAGGAGAACACTGAAGCTTTCTTT.

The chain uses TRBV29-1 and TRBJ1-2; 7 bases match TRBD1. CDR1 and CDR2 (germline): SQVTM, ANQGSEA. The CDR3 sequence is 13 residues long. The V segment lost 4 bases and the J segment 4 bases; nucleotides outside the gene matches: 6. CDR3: CSVAAGGGYGYTF. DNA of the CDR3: TGCAGCGTTGCGGCAGGGGGTGGCTATGGCTACACCTTC.

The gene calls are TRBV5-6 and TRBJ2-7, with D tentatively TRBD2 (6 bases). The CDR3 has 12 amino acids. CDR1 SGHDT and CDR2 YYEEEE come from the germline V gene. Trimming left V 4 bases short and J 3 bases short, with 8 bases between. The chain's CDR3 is CASSTTSYEQYF. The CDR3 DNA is TGTGCCAGCAGCACGACTAGCTACGAGCAGTACTTC.

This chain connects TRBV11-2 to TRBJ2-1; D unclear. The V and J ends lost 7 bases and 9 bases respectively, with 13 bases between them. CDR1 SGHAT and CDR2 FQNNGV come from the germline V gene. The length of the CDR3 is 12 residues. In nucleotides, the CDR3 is TGTGCCAGCACACATCGAGAAGGTGAGCAGTTCTTC. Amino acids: CASTHREGEQFF.